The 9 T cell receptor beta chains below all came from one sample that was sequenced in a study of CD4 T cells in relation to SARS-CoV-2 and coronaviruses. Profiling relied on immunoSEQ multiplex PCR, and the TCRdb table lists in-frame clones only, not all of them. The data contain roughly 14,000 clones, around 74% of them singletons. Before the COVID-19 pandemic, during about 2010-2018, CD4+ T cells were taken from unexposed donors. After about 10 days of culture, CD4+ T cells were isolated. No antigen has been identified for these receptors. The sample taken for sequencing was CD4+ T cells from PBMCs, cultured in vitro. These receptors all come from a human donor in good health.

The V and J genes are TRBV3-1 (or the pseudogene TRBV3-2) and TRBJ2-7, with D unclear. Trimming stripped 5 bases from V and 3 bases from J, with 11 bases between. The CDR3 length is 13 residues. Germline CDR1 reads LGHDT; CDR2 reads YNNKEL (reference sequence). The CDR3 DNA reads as TGTGCCAGCAGCTTTCGATCAAACTACGAGCAGTACTTC. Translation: CASSFRSNYEQYF.

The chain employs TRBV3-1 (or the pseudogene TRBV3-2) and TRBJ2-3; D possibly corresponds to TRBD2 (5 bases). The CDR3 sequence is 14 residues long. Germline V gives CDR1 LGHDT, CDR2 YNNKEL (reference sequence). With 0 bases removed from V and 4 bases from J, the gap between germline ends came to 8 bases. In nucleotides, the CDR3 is TGTGCCAGCAGCCAAGACCGGGGAGCAGATACGCAGTATTTT. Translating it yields CASSQDRGADTQYF.

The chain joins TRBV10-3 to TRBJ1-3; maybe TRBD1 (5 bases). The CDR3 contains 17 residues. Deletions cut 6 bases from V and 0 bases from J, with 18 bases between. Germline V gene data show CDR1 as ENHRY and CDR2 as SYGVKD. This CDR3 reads CAISAWGGQPSGNTIYF. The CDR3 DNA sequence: TGTGCCATCAGCGCATGGGGGGGTCAGCCCTCTGGAAACACCATATATTTT.

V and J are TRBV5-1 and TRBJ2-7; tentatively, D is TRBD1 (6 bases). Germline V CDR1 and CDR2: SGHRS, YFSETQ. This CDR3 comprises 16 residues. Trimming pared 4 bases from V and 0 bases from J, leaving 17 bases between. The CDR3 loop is CASSPGTSRSSYEQYF. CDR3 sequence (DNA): TGCGCCAGCAGCCCCGGGACATCAAGGAGCTCCTACGAGCAGTACTTC.

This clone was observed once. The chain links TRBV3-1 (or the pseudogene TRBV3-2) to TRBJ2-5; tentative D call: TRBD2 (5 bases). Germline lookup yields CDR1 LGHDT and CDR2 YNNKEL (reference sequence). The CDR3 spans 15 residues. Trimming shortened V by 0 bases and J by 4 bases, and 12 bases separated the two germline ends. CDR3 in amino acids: CASSQDKLVRETQYF. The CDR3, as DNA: TGTGCCAGCAGCCAAGATAAACTAGTCAGAGAGACCCAGTACTTC.

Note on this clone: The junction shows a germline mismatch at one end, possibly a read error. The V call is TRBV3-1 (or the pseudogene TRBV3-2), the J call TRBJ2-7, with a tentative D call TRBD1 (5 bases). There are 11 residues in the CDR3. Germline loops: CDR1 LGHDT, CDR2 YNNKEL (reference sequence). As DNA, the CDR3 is TGTGCCAGCAGCCAAGATGGGGCTTTCGGGTTC. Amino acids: CASSQDGAFGF.

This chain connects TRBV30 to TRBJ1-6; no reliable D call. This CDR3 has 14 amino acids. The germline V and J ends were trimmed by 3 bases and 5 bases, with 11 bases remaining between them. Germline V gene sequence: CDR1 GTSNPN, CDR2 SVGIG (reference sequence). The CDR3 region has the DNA TGTGCCTGGAGGTTCGCTTCTAATAATTCACCCCTCCACTTT. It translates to CAWRFASNNSPLHF. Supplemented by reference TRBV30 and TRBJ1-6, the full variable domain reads SQTIHQWPATLVQPVGSPLSLECTVEGTSNPNLYWYRQAAGRGLQLLFYSVGIGQISSEVPQNLSASRPQDRQFILSSKKLLLSDSGFYLCAWRFASNNSPLHFGNGTRLTVT.

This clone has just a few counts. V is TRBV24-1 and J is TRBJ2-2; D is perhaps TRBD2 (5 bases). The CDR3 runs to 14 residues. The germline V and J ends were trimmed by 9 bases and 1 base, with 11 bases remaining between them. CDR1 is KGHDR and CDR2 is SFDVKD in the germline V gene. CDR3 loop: CATGSRGNTGELFF. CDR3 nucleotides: TGTGCCACCGGATCTCGGGGGAACACCGGGGAGCTGTTTTTT.

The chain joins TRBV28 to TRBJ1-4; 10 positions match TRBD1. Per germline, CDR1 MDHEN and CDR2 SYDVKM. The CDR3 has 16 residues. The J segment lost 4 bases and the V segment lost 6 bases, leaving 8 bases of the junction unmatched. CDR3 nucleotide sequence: TGTGCCAGCAGCTCAGGACAGGGGGGTGGTAATGAAAAACTGTTTTTT. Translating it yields CASSSGQGGGNEKLFF.